This TCR beta chain was obtained from a study of blood T cell repertoires in COVID-19. Study overall: Spain, Italy and the United States supplied samples that represented acute and convalescent COVID-19. Sample material is recorded as cDNA or gDNA derived from T cells, B-cell-depleted T cells, or PBMCs.

Assay: immunoSEQ multiplex PCR; the TCRdb copy retains only in-frame clones and omits some. There are about 240,000 clones in the sample; roughly 86% occur only once, and 5.5% to 9% lies in the top ten. V lost 5 bases to trimming and J lost 6 bases; unmatched junction nucleotides: 3. Looked up from germline, CDR1 is MNHEY and CDR2 is SVGAGI. The length of the CDR3 is 13 residues. This chain joins TRBV6-5 and TRBJ2-1, with 8 positions matching TRBD2. The clonotype originates from a woman between 65 and 79 years old with active or convalescent COVID-19. The sequenced material came from peripheral blood. CDR3 DNA: TGTGCCAGCAGTCAGGGACTAGTCAATGAGCAGTTCTTC. It yields the protein CASSQGLVNEQFF.